These 30 T cell receptor beta chains came from one sample sequenced in a study of cytomegalovirus exposure and HLA in healthy donors. A multiplex PCR was run with 60 Vbeta primers and 13 Jbeta primers. Sequencing was performed with immunoSEQ multiplex PCR; in TCRdb, only in-frame clones are kept and a portion is missing. Of about 160,000 clones in the sample, about three quarters were seen once. The specimen was PBMCs. These receptors all come from a woman under 40 in good health and CMV-seronegative.

J is TRBJ2-1 and V is TRBV19; D call uncertain. The CDR3 loop spans 16 amino acids. The germline CDR1 and CDR2 sequences are LNHDA and SQIVND (reference sequence). V was pared by 6 bases and J by 0 bases, with 15 bases between. The CDR3 coding sequence is TGTGCCAGTAGCCAACTCTCGATTAGCTCCTACAATGAGCAGTTCTTC. Amino acids: CASSQLSISSYNEQFF.

The chain couples TRBV4-3 to TRBJ1-3, with 7 bases aligning to TRBD1. The germline CDR1 and CDR2 sequences are LGHNA and YSLEER. The V gene end was trimmed by 0 bases and the J gene end by 0 bases; junction bases not matched to a gene: 5. The CDR3 is 17 residues long. CDR3 loop: CASSQESWDSSGNTIYF. The CDR3 nucleotides are TGCGCCAGCAGCCAAGAAAGTTGGGACAGCTCTGGAAACACCATATATTTT.

The count of this clone is one. CDR3 in DNA: TGCAGTGCTAGACGGGACACTGAAGCTTTCTTT. Translated: CSARRDTEAFF. The rearrangement joins TRBV20-1 to TRBJ1-1; D remains unclear. This CDR3 has 11 amino acids. V lost 2 bases and J lost 3, with 4 bases in between. Per germline, CDR1 DFQATT and CDR2 SNEGSKA (reference sequence).

This clone came up a few times. V and J are TRBV7-9 and TRBJ1-2; D gene unclear. Germline V lookup: CDR1 SEHNR, CDR2 FQNEAQ (reference sequence). The CDR3 has 15 amino acids. V lost 1 base and J 0 bases, leaving 9 bases between the germline ends. The DNA of the CDR3 is TGTGCCAGCAGCTTAGAAGGGAGAGCTAACTATGGCTACACCTTC. Protein sequence: CASSLEGRANYGYTF.

The J gene is TRBJ2-2, the V gene TRBV4-1, with TRBD2 identical over 10 bases. J gave up 6 bases and V 3 bases, and 16 bases lay outside the gene matches. CDR3 length equals 19 residues. Germline values: CDR1 MGHRA, CDR2 YSYEKL. CDR3 residues: CASSHHRGERGGFSGELFF. The CDR3, as DNA: TGCGCCAGCAGCCACCACAGGGGGGAGCGGGGGGGCTTCTCCGGGGAGCTGTTTTTT.

The rearrangement links TRBV7-6 to TRBJ1-1; 8 nucleotides agree with TRBD1. CDR1 is SGHVS and CDR2 is FNYEAQ in the germline V gene. Trimming at V came to 1 base and at J to 8 bases, leaving 3 bases not matched to a gene. There are 13 residues in the CDR3. CDR3 region: CASSLGQGLEAFF. The CDR3, as DNA: TGTGCCAGCAGCTTAGGACAGGGGTTAGAAGCTTTCTTT.

This clone showed up just once. The rearrangement uses TRBV5-6 and TRBJ1-6; D is uncertain. Germline CDR1 reads SGHDT; CDR2 reads YYEEEE. V was trimmed by 2 bases and J by 9 bases, leaving 15 bases between them. CDR3 length: 15 residues. The CDR3 DNA is TGTGCCAGCAGCTTATCCCCTGGGCCTACTTCACCCCTCCACTTT. Residues: CASSLSPGPTSPLHF.

The J gene is TRBJ2-3, the V gene TRBV7-6; 7 bases are a match to TRBD2. Losses at the gene ends were 1 base for V and 4 bases for J; bases not matched to a gene: 8. This CDR3 has 16 residues. Germline CDR1 is SGHVS and CDR2 is FNYEAQ. The CDR3 nucleotides are TGTGCCAGCAGCTTAGATTTAGCGGGCGGCGCAGATACGCAGTATTTT. Translating it yields CASSLDLAGGADTQYF.

The chain links TRBV6-1 to TRBJ1-2; D call uncertain. Germline assignment: CDR1 MNHNS and CDR2 SASEGT. V gave up 7 bases and J gave up 0 bases, with 9 bases separating them. CDR3 length: 13 amino acids. The CDR3 bases are TGTGCCAGCATAACAGCAGCTAACTATGGCTACACCTTC. This gives the protein CASITAANYGYTF.

The chain recombines TRBV2 with TRBJ2-1; 8 bases agree with TRBD2. The CDR3 consists of 15 residues. V shed 7 bases, J shed 7 bases, and the junction held 12 bases outside the gene matches. The germline gives CDR1 SNHLY, CDR2 FYNNEI. CDR3 in DNA: TGTGCCAGCACCCGAAGAGGAGCGGGGGTGAATGAGCAGTTCTTC. It is translated as CASTRRGAGVNEQFF.

The chain links TRBV11-2 to TRBJ2-7; TRBD1 aligns across 7 bases. V lost 6 bases to trimming and J lost 0 bases; unmatched junction nucleotides: 8. CDR3 size: 15 residues. CDR1 and CDR2 from the germline V gene are SGHAT and FQNNGV. CDR3 sequence: CASSPRQGSSYEQYF. The DNA for the CDR3 is TGTGCCAGCAGTCCTCGACAGGGAAGCTCCTACGAGCAGTACTTC.

CDR3 in amino acids: CASSLAREVGELFF. DNA for the CDR3: TGTGCCAGCAGCTTAGCGAGGGAGGTCGGGGAGCTGTTTTTT. This rearrangement joins TRBV7-9 to TRBJ2-2; possibly TRBD2 for D (6 bases). Trimming pared 0 bases from V and 7 bases from J, leaving 9 bases between. The CDR3 consists of 14 residues. Germline V gives CDR1 SEHNR, CDR2 FQNEAQ (reference sequence). The variable domain in full, completed from reference TRBV7-9 and TRBJ2-2, reads DTGVSQNPRHKITKRGQNVTFRCDPISEHNRLYWYRQTLGQGPEFLTYFQNEAQLEKSRLLSDRFSAERPKGSFSTLEIQRTEQGDSAMYLCASSLAREVGELFFGEGSRLTVL.

The J gene is TRBJ1-2, the V gene TRBV5-4; the match to TRBD1 covers 7 bases. This CDR3 has 14 amino acids. The junction had 9 bases not matched to a gene; V was cut back by 0 bases and J by 10 bases. CDR1 is SGHNT, CDR2 YYREEE, per germline (reference sequence). CDR3 protein: CASSLEGQTLAYTF. The DNA of the CDR3 is TGTGCCAGCAGCTTGGAGGGACAGACTCTAGCCTACACCTTC.

The chain couples TRBV7-3 to TRBJ2-6; perhaps TRBD1 as D (6 bases). Germline loops: CDR1 SGHTA, CDR2 FQGTGA. V was pared by 5 bases and J by 2 bases, with 10 bases between. The length of the CDR3 is 15 residues. CDR3 sequence reads: CASSLQGPGANVLTF. DNA of the CDR3: TGTGCCAGCAGCCTACAGGGCCCTGGGGCCAACGTCCTGACTTTC. Combining the CDR3 with reference TRBV7-3 and TRBJ2-6 gives the whole variable domain GAGVSQTPSNKVTEKGKYVELRCDPISGHTALYWYRQSLGQGPEFLIYFQGTGAADDSGLPNDRFFAVRPEGSVSTLKIQRTERGDSAVYLCASSLQGPGANVLTFGAGSRLTVL.

The rearrangement joins TRBV18 to TRBJ2-2; the D is unclear. The CDR3 sequence is 14 residues long. V lost 0 bases and J lost 2, with 4 bases in between. Germline CDR1 is KGHSH and CDR2 is LQKENI. CDR3 DNA: TGTGCCAGCTCACCACCGGGCAACACCGGGGAGCTGTTTTTT. Translation: CASSPPGNTGELFF.

The chain recombines TRBV6-4 with TRBJ2-7; 9 positions match TRBD1. CDR3 length: 15 amino acids. The ends lost 7 bases at V and 5 bases at J; junction bases unmatched: 12. CDR1 MRHNA and CDR2 SNTAGT come from the germline V gene. The CDR3 DNA sequence: TGTGCCAGCACTACATCTAGGACAGGGGTGCACGAGCAGTACTTC. Its protein is CASTTSRTGVHEQYF.

The rearrangement joins TRBV18 to TRBJ1-3, with TRBD1 matching over 11 bases. After removal of 4 bases from V and 8 bases from J, the junction contained 10 bases not matched to a gene. Germline assignment: CDR1 KGHSH and CDR2 LQKENI. The CDR3 contains 16 residues. CDR3 sequence: CASSRPPGQGVDTIYF. The CDR3 nucleotides are TGTGCCAGCTCACGTCCCCCGGGACAGGGGGTGGACACCATATATTTT.

This clone was seen more than once but under ten times. This chain connects TRBV7-3 to TRBJ2-1; D might be TRBD2 (6 bases). CDR1 is SGHTA and CDR2 is FQGTGA in the germline V gene. This CDR3 comprises 15 residues. Trimming left V 5 bases short and J 0 bases short, with 11 bases between. The CDR3 loop is CASSAETSSYNEQFF. In DNA, the CDR3 is TGTGCCAGCAGCGCGGAGACTAGCTCCTACAATGAGCAGTTCTTC.

Note on this clone: An end of the junction differs from the germline gene, which may be a read error. The chain couples TRBV6-5 to TRBJ2-5, with TRBD1 matching 8 bases. The CDR3 spans 13 residues. Germline V gene data show CDR1 as MNHEY and CDR2 as SVGAGI. This CDR3 is CASSYSGTGGANF. Here the CDR3 DNA reads TGTGCCAGCAGTTACTCTGGAACAGGGGGAGCGAACTTC.

This chain joins TRBV13 and TRBJ1-2, with TRBD1 matching over 10 bases. Trimming removed 7 bases from V and 4 bases from J; junction bases left unmatched: 9. This CDR3 is built from 15 residues. The germline V gene has CDR1 PRHDT and CDR2 FYEKMQ (reference sequence). CDR3 amino acids: CASTDIRQGAYGYTF. The CDR3 bases are TGTGCCAGCACCGATATTCGACAGGGGGCCTATGGCTACACCTTC.

This sequence joins TRBV5-6 and TRBJ1-1; 7 bases align to TRBD1. Germline V lookup: CDR1 SGHDT, CDR2 YYEEEE. This CDR3 comprises 14 residues. V dropped 5 bases and J dropped 5; count of bases not matched to a gene: 9. The CDR3 bases are TGTGCCAGCAGTAGGGGGCGCTGGGGGACTGAAGCTTTCTTT. It translates to CASSRGRWGTEAFF.

The chain has TRBV7-3 and TRBJ2-3; TRBD1 agrees at 11 bases. V trimming: 3 bases; J trimming: 6 bases; junction bases outside the gene matches: 2. From germline, CDR1 is SGHTA and CDR2 FQGTGA. The CDR3 has 14 amino acids. The CDR3 DNA sequence: TGTGCCAGCAGCTTGCGGACAGGGGGCGATACGCAGTATTTT. It specifies CASSLRTGGDTQYF.

CDR3 sequence: CASSYTLNTEAFF. The CDR3 DNA reads TGTGCCAGCAGCTATACACTGAACACTGAAGCTTTCTTT. The chain combines TRBV7-6 with TRBJ1-1; D not certain. The CDR3 covers 13 residues. Germline V gives CDR1 SGHVS, CDR2 FNYEAQ. Trimming left V 4 bases short and J 0 bases short, with 6 bases between.

As concerns this clone: Other nucleotide sequences from this sample produce the same CDR3. The genes are TRBV4-1 and TRBJ1-6; a weak D match, TRBD1 (6 bases). V was shortened by 0 bases and J by 8 bases, with 11 bases between the two germline ends. CDR1 is MGHRA, CDR2 YSYEKL, per germline. CDR3 length: 15 amino acids. The CDR3 DNA reads TGCGCCAGCAGCCAAGACAGGGGCAGGGATTCACCCCTCCACTTT. Its translation is CASSQDRGRDSPLHF.

The rearrangement joins TRBV7-9 to TRBJ2-7; D might be TRBD2 (6 bases). The V and J ends lost 5 bases and 5 bases respectively, with 19 bases between them. The CDR3 has 15 residues. Germline CDR1 SEHNR, CDR2 FQNEAQ (reference sequence). Here the CDR3 DNA reads TGTGCCAGCAGCCCCCAGGAGGGACGTTTCGACGAGCAGTACTTC. This gives the protein CASSPQEGRFDEQYF.

This clone was found once. The V and J genes are TRBV28 and TRBJ2-3, with 8 nucleotides matching TRBD1. The CDR3 sequence is 12 residues long. Germline trimming cut 7 bases from V and 6 bases from J; bases unmatched to any gene: 3. Germline CDR1 reads MDHEN; CDR2 reads SYDVKM. Written as DNA, the CDR3 is TGTGCCAGCACCAGGGGGCTGGATACGCAGTATTTT. Encoded protein: CASTRGLDTQYF.

The chain employs TRBV19 and TRBJ1-2, with a tentative D call TRBD1 (6 bases). The CDR3 contains 13 residues. V lost 6 bases, J lost 4 bases, and 12 bases lay in between. Per the germline V gene, CDR1 is LNHDA and CDR2 is SQIVND (reference sequence). Here the CDR3 reads CASRKAGAYGYTF. DNA of the CDR3: TGTGCCAGTAGAAAGGCAGGGGCCTATGGCTACACCTTC.

The chain couples TRBV7-6 to TRBJ1-5, with TRBD1 matching over 7 bases. The junction had 7 bases not matched to a gene; V was cut back by 11 bases and J by 6 bases. The CDR3 spans 12 residues. Germline assignment: CDR1 SGHVS and CDR2 FNYEAQ. The DNA for the CDR3 is TGTGCCCCTACAGGGGATACTCAGCCCCAGCATTTT. It is translated as CAPTGDTQPQHF.

V and J are TRBV19 and TRBJ1-2; D ambiguous. This CDR3 comprises 14 residues. Germline CDR1 and CDR2: LNHDA and SQIVND (reference sequence). V was pared by 3 bases and J by 0 bases, with 8 bases between. For the CDR3, the DNA is TGTGCCAGTAGTATTTCCCCTTCTAACTATGGCTACACCTTC. Amino acid sequence: CASSISPSNYGYTF.

In its sample, this clone was seen a few times. V gene TRBV6-4 combines with J gene TRBJ2-3, with TRBD2 matching 10 bases. Trimming removed 5 bases from V and 4 bases from J; junction bases left unmatched: 9. The CDR3 contains 16 residues. Germline CDR1 MRHNA, CDR2 SNTAGT. The CDR3 nucleotides read TGTGCCAGCAGTCCCGGTGGAGCGGGAGGGGCAGATACGCAGTATTTT. It translates to CASSPGGAGGADTQYF.